This TCR beta chain was sequenced in a study of blood T cell repertoires in COVID-19. Looking at the study overall: COVID-19 samples, acute and convalescent, were from the United States, Italy and Spain. Nucleic acid was either cDNA or gDNA, and it came from T cells, B-cell-depleted T cells, or PBMCs.

Seattle researchers signed up patients amid active infection and tracked them longitudinally. Authors' analysis steps: How many nucleated cells were present was estimated from reference gene primer amplification. Sequencing was performed with immunoSEQ multiplex PCR; in TCRdb, only in-frame clones are kept and a portion is missing. For V, J and clone size, that table is used; D and trimming come from the DNA. Among about 140,000 clones listed, 88% were seen once. The receptor was derived from a human donor with COVID-19, enrolled during active disease. The donor label of this sample is uncertain. Sequencing was carried out using peripheral blood.

The CDR3 nucleotides read TGTGCCAGTAGTAGAGGGGGCGATGAGCAGTTCTTC. It translates to CASSRGGDEQFF. V is TRBV19 and J is TRBJ2-1; 7 nucleotides align to TRBD1. This CDR3 has 12 residues. Germline-derived CDR1 and CDR2 are LNHDA and SQIVND (reference sequence). Trimming removed 4 bases from V and 8 bases from J; junction bases left unmatched: 2.